Following are 20 T cell receptor beta chains from one sample sequenced in a study of cytomegalovirus exposure and HLA in healthy donors. PCR involved 60 Vbeta and 13 Jbeta primers. The assay was immunoSEQ multiplex PCR, and TCRdb's table has in-frame clones only and misses some. Altogether over 150,000 clones are present, approximately 78% being singletons, with the ten largest covering less than 1%. Sequenced: PBMCs. These receptor sequences come from a girl aged 2 to 10 in good health and CMV-seropositive.

The chain recombines TRBV29-1 with TRBJ2-5; 7 bases line up with TRBD1. Germline lookup yields CDR1 SQVTM and CDR2 ANQGSEA. Trimming cost V 7 bases and J 4 bases; bases outside gene matches: 6. This CDR3 has 12 amino acids. The CDR3 DNA reads TGCAGCGCCGGACAGGTCCGAGAGACCCAGTACTTC. Its protein is CSAGQVRETQYF.

The chain joins TRBV7-3 to TRBJ1-1, with a possible D match to TRBD1 (6 bases). Germline V gene sequence: CDR1 SGHTA, CDR2 FQGTGA. Trimming took 5 bases from V and 2 from J, leaving 12 bases between them. The CDR3 is made up of 14 amino acids. CDR3 amino acids: CASSRGQQNTEAFF. In DNA form, the CDR3 reads TGTGCCAGCAGCCGAGGACAGCAAAACACTGAAGCTTTCTTT.

The chain links TRBV7-9 to TRBJ1-1, with TRBD1 as a possible D gene (6 bases). The V and J ends lost 4 bases and 3 bases respectively, with 18 bases between them. Looked up from germline, CDR1 is SEHNR and CDR2 is FQNEAQ (reference sequence). This CDR3 has 16 residues. CDR3 loop: CASSSLARDIDTEAFF. In nucleotides, the CDR3 is TGTGCCAGCAGCTCGTTAGCCAGGGACATTGACACTGAAGCTTTCTTT.

Note on this clone: At one of its ends the junction is not consistent with the germline gene, which may arise from a read error. The V and J genes are TRBV7-9 and TRBJ2-7; the D gene is possibly TRBD2 (5 bases). The germline V gene encodes CDR1 SEHNR and CDR2 FQNEAQ (reference sequence). The CDR3 has 14 amino acids. CDR3 nucleotide sequence: TGTTCCAGCAGCTTAGCTTCCGGGGTCTACGAGCAGTACTTC. Its protein is CSSSLASGVYEQYF. The full variable domain, rest sourced from reference TRBV7-9 and TRBJ2-7, is DTGVSQNPRHKITKRGQNVTFRCDPISEHNRLYWYRQTLGQGPEFLTYFQNEAQLEKSRLLSDRFSAERPKGSFSTLEIQRTEQGDSAMYLCSSSLASGVYEQYFGPGTRLTVT.

The chain uses TRBV6-6 and TRBJ2-3; the match to TRBD2 covers 7 bases. The CDR3 covers 15 residues. Germline-derived CDR1 and CDR2 are MNHNY and SVGAGI (reference sequence). The V segment lost 2 bases and the J segment 2 bases; nucleotides outside the gene matches: 4. This CDR3 reads CASSYASGDTDTQYF. DNA for the CDR3: TGTGCCAGCAGTTACGCTAGCGGAGACACAGATACGCAGTATTTT.

J is TRBJ2-1 and V is TRBV4-1, with TRBD2 as a possible D gene (7 bases). Germline CDR1 is MGHRA and CDR2 is YSYEKL. Trimming removed 3 bases at V and 9 bases at J, with 15 bases between. This CDR3 has 14 residues. As DNA, the CDR3 is TGCGCCAGCAGCCAGGGGGGGCGGGTCGGTGAGCAGTTCTTC. Protein sequence: CASSQGGRVGEQFF.

The gene calls are TRBV4-2 and TRBJ2-1; tentative D call: TRBD2 (5 bases). The CDR3 has 18 residues. V gave up 0 bases and J gave up 9 bases, with 24 bases separating them. Germline loops: CDR1 LGHNA, CDR2 YNFKEQ. The CDR3 nucleotides read TGTGCCAGCAGCCAAGAACCGGGATCCGGACGGGCTGGGAGTGAGCAGTTCTTC. Its protein is CASSQEPGSGRAGSEQFF.

The chain joins TRBV6-1 to TRBJ1-2; tentative D call: TRBD1 (5 bases). Trimming took off 1 base at V and 7 bases at J, with 10 bases between the two ends. The CDR3 loop spans 13 amino acids. Germline CDR1 MNHNS, CDR2 SASEGT. CDR3 DNA sequence: TGTGCCAGCAGTGAAGAGCTAGGGGTTGGCTACACCTTC. Amino acids: CASSEELGVGYTF.

The chain employs TRBV5-1 and TRBJ1-5; 9 nucleotides match TRBD1. The ends lost 4 bases at V and 7 bases at J; junction bases unmatched: 6. Per germline, CDR1 SGHRS and CDR2 YFSETQ. The CDR3 sequence is 14 residues long. This CDR3 is CASSPGTGTQPQHF. CDR3 nucleotide sequence: TGCGCCAGCAGCCCCGGGACAGGGACCCAGCCCCAGCATTTT.

The chain employs TRBV2 and TRBJ1-2; 9 bases line up with TRBD1. The length of the CDR3 is 15 residues. Germline-derived CDR1 and CDR2 are SNHLY and FYNNEI. J gave up 7 bases and V 3 bases, and 9 bases lay outside the gene matches. The CDR3 protein is CASSDTGGGPTGYTF. As DNA, the CDR3 is TGTGCCAGCAGTGATACAGGGGGCGGACCCACTGGCTACACCTTC.

The chain combines TRBV10-2 with TRBJ1-5; D is undetermined. CDR1 is WSHSY and CDR2 is SAAADI in the germline V gene. The CDR3 runs to 13 residues. V gave up 3 bases and J gave up 5 bases, with 8 bases separating them. Written as DNA, the CDR3 is TGCGCCAGCAGTGATTTGAGAGATCAGCCCCAGCATTTT. Protein: CASSDLRDQPQHF.

The chain combines TRBV28 with TRBJ2-3; 9 bases line up with TRBD1. Losses at the gene ends were 0 bases for V and 0 bases for J; bases not matched to a gene: 4. CDR3 length: 17 residues. CDR1 is MDHEN and CDR2 is SYDVKM in the germline V gene. The CDR3 region is CASSLWGGTGSTDTQYF. The CDR3 DNA reads as TGTGCCAGCAGTTTATGGGGCGGGACAGGGAGCACAGATACGCAGTATTTT.

Concerning this clone itself: No conserved phenylalanine or tryptophan ends this CDR3, so it is likely a read error. The DNA is omitted, as the CDR3 cannot be located on it reliably, and the CDR3 follows TCRdb's listing. The V call is TRBV28, the J call TRBJ1-2; the table's D call, TRBD1, was not checked against the DNA. The germline V gene has CDR1 MDHEN and CDR2 SYDVKM. Termini included, the CDR3 measures 13 amino acids. The CDR3 protein is CASSLAGQGANQV.

This clone was detected only a few times. This chain joins TRBV4-1 and TRBJ2-5, with D possibly matching TRBD2 (6 bases). Per germline, CDR1 MGHRA and CDR2 YSYEKL. The CDR3 is 16 amino acids. V dropped 0 bases and J dropped 2 bases, with 13 bases sitting between them. Here the CDR3 DNA reads TGCGCCAGCAGCCAAGACCGGGAGCGGTTACAAGAGACCCAGTACTTC. Translation: CASSQDRERLQETQYF.

This sequence joins TRBV5-1 and TRBJ1-1; TRBD1 might be the D (6 bases). V lost 3 bases, J lost 6 bases, and 9 bases lay in between. This CDR3 is built from 12 residues. The germline gives CDR1 SGHRS, CDR2 YFSETQ. The CDR3 coding sequence is TGCGCCAGCAGCTCAACAGGGTCTGAAGCTTTCTTT. Amino acids: CASSSTGSEAFF.

V usage is TRBV7-2 and J usage is TRBJ1-2; D not resolved. With 3 bases removed from V and 5 bases from J, the gap between germline ends came to 16 bases. The germline V gene encodes CDR1 SGHTA and CDR2 FQGNSA. The CDR3 contains 15 residues. DNA of the CDR3: TGTGCCAGCAGCTTCGAGGAGGCAGGCGATTATGGCTACACCTTC. Translating it yields CASSFEEAGDYGYTF.

The chain carries TRBV30 and TRBJ1-1; 7 nucleotides match TRBD1. Germline trimming cut 3 bases from V and 4 bases from J; bases unmatched to any gene: 5. From germline, CDR1 is GTSNPN and CDR2 SVGIG (reference sequence). The CDR3 is made up of 13 amino acids. CDR3 sequence: CAWSRQGGTEAFF. In DNA, the CDR3 is TGTGCCTGGAGCCGACAGGGTGGCACTGAAGCTTTCTTT.

The chain is built from TRBV27 and TRBJ1-5, with 8 positions matching TRBD1. The CDR3 runs 13 residues. In germline, CDR1 is MNHEY, CDR2 SMNVEV (reference sequence). Unmatched junction bases numbered 2, after V lost 3 bases and J lost 7 bases. The CDR3 nucleotides are TGTGCCAGCAGTTTCCAGGGGGCCCAGCCCCAGCATTTT. Its protein is CASSFQGAQPQHF.

This rearrangement joins TRBV28 to TRBJ2-7, with 9 bases lining up with TRBD1. The V gene end was trimmed by 5 bases and the J gene end by 1 base; junction bases not matched to a gene: 12. Germline loops: CDR1 MDHEN, CDR2 SYDVKM. The CDR3 sequence is 17 residues long. CDR3 DNA: TGTGCCAGCAGTAGAGGATCCGGGACAGGGTATTCCTACGAGCAGTACTTC. Residues: CASSRGSGTGYSYEQYF.

The chain employs TRBV6-1 and TRBJ2-3; the match to TRBD2 covers 8 bases. Trimming cost V 3 bases and J 0 bases; bases outside gene matches: 5. Germline lookup yields CDR1 MNHNS and CDR2 SASEGT. The CDR3 consists of 16 residues. CDR3 region: CASSERPGGSTDTQYF. In nucleotides, the CDR3 is TGTGCCAGCAGTGAGAGGCCGGGAGGGAGCACAGATACGCAGTATTTT.